This entry features one T cell receptor beta chain sequence. The authors' processing: Amplification of reference gene primers provided the estimated nucleated cell counts. Produced via immunoSEQ multiplex PCR; TCRdb's table is partial and in-frame only. For V, J and clone size, that table is used; D and trimming come from the DNA. Of about 40,000 clones in the sample, roughly nine tenths are singletons; the top ten hold roughly 15%. V was trimmed by 7 bases and J by 8 bases, leaving 14 bases between them. The length of the CDR3 is 12 residues. The data derive from a study of blood T cell repertoires in COVID-19. Study in general: COVID-19 samples from acute and convalescent phases originated in the United States, Italy and Spain. T cells, B-cell-depleted T cells, or PBMCs supplied cDNA or gDNA.

What was sequenced was peripheral blood. V and J are TRBV12-3 or TRBV12-4 and TRBJ1-2; D is perhaps TRBD1 (5 bases). The TCR comes from a man in his 70s with active COVID-19. The CDR3 nucleotides are TGTGCCAGCACCACCACAGGTGGAGGCTACACCTTC. This translates into CASTTTGGGYTF.